The source of this TCR beta chain is a study of blood T cell repertoires in COVID-19 (dated by TCRdb to 2018 to 2021). For the wider study: Samples covering the acute and convalescent phases of COVID-19 were provided by collaborators in the United States, Italy and Spain. The prospective study material was composed of cDNA or gDNA derived from T cells, B-cell-depleted T cells, or PBMCs. The dataset comprised deeply sampled blood TCRbeta repertoires from subjects exposed to, actively infected with, or recovered from COVID-19. A freely available public database, intended as a resource for researchers studying the immune response to SARS-CoV-2, is where the repertoires were released. Samples came from the ongoing ImmuneRACE study (first 160 participants) plus 1,254 subjects from 6 global collaborators. Sample metadata almost always included a de-identified subject ID, COVID-19 status, age in years and sex. HLA class I and class II types, where available, came from metadata supplied by the sample provider rather than from assay-based typing.

The paper's findings and limits, for the study overall: The quantity of clinical and demographic metadata differed by source and by participant and was supplied without curation.

Whole blood was collected in K2EDTA tubes by collaborating institutions according to the institutions' own protocols. For TCRbeta analysis, collaborator samples were shipped as frozen whole blood, as isolated PBMCs, or as DNA extracted from either sample type. Concerning this clone itself: This clone's antigen is unknown. Per-base qualities were not stored, and no clone one base away is much larger.

TCRbeta CDR3 regions were amplified from genomic DNA by means of the immunoSEQ Assay, a bias-controlled multiplex PCR. The study's own analysis went as follows. Within the assay, amplification of reference gene primers was used to estimate how many nucleated cells each sample contained. To quantify the absolute abundance of each unique TCRbeta CDR3 rearrangement, sequence reads were collapsed and filtered. For each sample, productive Simpson clonality was calculated as the square root of Simpson's diversity index over productive rearrangements. TCRdb holds this immuneACCESS table with in-frame rearrangements only. Some clones are missing; in checked studies, unresolved V genes explain under half, and the rest has no known cause. V, J and clone size reflect that table, while D and trimming were determined from the DNA. The sample table records some 700,000 clones; about nine tenths of these occur just once. Of the sample, over 0.2% is held by the ten largest clones.

Trimming takes 5 bases from V and 2 bases from J, and the germline ends sit 16 bases apart. The germline V gene (reference sequence) provides CDR1 LNHDA and CDR2 SQIVND. The CDR3 goes from the cysteine to the phenylalanine over 16 residues. The kept DNA is CDR3 alone, 48 bases in frame from the first base. This chain is built from TRBV19 and TRBJ1-5, with a weak D call of TRBD1 (6 bases match). The sequenced material came from peripheral blood. This clonotype originated in a woman under 30 with acute or convalescent COVID-19. The nucleotides read TGTGCCAGTAGTGACAGGCCTCAGGTGGGCAATCAGCCCCAGCATTTT. Translated, this gives CASSDRPQVGNQPQHF.